This T cell receptor (beta chain) was found in a study of Graves' ophthalmopathy and Graves' hyperthyroidism (dated by TCRdb to 2016 to 2019). Notes on the research overall: Stable hyperthyroidism was defined as no progression to ophthalmopathy within 18 months of follow-up. To tell Graves' ophthalmopathy apart from Graves' hyperthyroidism, and to predict which patients would progress to ophthalmopathy, the study relied on TCR beta repertoire signatures. In total, 135 blood samples were TCR-sequenced: around 42 ophthalmopathy, some 75 hyperthyroidism and about 17 hyperthyroidism-to-ophthalmopathy patients. To explore V-J signatures distinguishing ophthalmopathy from hyperthyroidism, a discovery set of roughly 98 patients (fewer than 45 ophthalmopathy, 55 to 60 stable hyperthyroidism) was enrolled. An independent validation cohort comprised some 19 hyperthyroidism patients and 15 to 17 patients who later progressed from hyperthyroidism to ophthalmopathy. In roughly 6 hyperthyroidism patients, T-cell repertoires of thyroid tissue and blood were compared. Following sample collection, hyperthyroidism patients were given methimazole at a starting dose of 30 mg daily, and ophthalmopathy patients were given high-dose intravenous methylprednisolone.

For repertoire sequencing, the TCR beta CDR3 regions were amplified from RNA transcripts. The first round was an RT-PCR using HTBI primers with the Qiagen OneStep RT-PCR kit, and this first round was followed by a second-round multiplex PCR, then size selection and purification. Sequencing of the libraries was carried out on an Illumina HiSeq2000 in paired-end mode with 100 bp reads. Under the source paper's analysis protocol: SOAPnuke was used to process the reads, throwing out any read that had adapters, had uncalled bases, had a mean Phred below 15, or lacked an exact constant-primer or identifier match. COPE v1.2.5 was used to merge the high-quality paired reads. Clonotypes were defined as unique nucleotide sequences and were aligned to IMGT TRB V, D and J references using MiTCR v1.1. The analysis was limited to V-J combinations with a frequency above 0.0001, which together covered around 99% of the repertoires. A TCR clonal expansion and chaos score per V-J combination was defined as the ratio of F50 clonal expansion to chaos observed in the TCRdist matrix. Welch's t-statistics and random forest were used to reduce the features to around 13 V-J combinations, which were then used as input to a naive Bayes classifier. Thyroid-blood repertoire similarity was quantified with the Morisita-Horn index. TCRdb trimmed the raw reads at Q25, called clones with MiXCR and kept productive beta chains. Duplicate CDR3 protein sequences are folded into a single record with the most common DNA and genes. TCRdb's processing, not the study's, gives the V and J calls here. The sample table holds around 1.1 million distinct CDR3 sequences, of which 35% to 40% were seen once. Around 10% of the sample rests with the top ten.

Hyperthyroidism patients were newly diagnosed, with disease duration under 2 months, and aged 18 to 65 years. Patients were excluded if they had other autoimmune diseases, uncontrolled infections, pregnancy or lactation. Clinical symptoms, serum thyroxine, TRAb, thyroid ultrasound and orbital computed tomography formed the basis of the diagnosis. Trizol reagent was used to extract the total RNA, and its quality was then checked on an Agilent 2100 Bioanalyzer. CDR1 and CDR2 are drawn from the germline V gene: MNHEY, SVGAGI. The CDR3 measures 14 amino acids from cysteine to phenylalanine. Just CDR3 DNA is preserved here, 42 bases in frame from base 1. V and J are truncated by 8 bases and 4 bases respectively, leaving an intervening sequence of 17 bases. This clonotype occurred a few times. The specificity of this receptor is unknown. Within one base of it there is no much larger clone, and no base qualities were kept.

Findings and caveats that apply to the study as a whole: In validation, the model predicted ophthalmopathy progression with more than 70% sensitivity and 72.22% specificity; roughly 11 predicted patients were CT-confirmed with GO in a median of approximately 6.2 months. Among expanded thyroid clonotypes with frequency above 0.001, most also showed up in blood, which suggests that blood repertoires may reflect the thyroid immune response. Ophthalmopathy was separated from stable hyperthyroidism by the 13-signature model with about 90% sensitivity and approximately 84% specificity in cross-validation and with 80%/75% in the test set. Sample size was not predetermined statistically, and investigators were not blinded to group allocation.

The sample taken for sequencing was peripheral blood or thyroid tissue (not recorded which). The rearranged chain carries TRBV6-5 and TRBJ1-2; the D gene is perhaps TRBD1, on 6 matching bases. This sequence originates from an adult man with Graves' hyperthyroidism. The sequenced DNA: TGTGCCAGCTGGTCGGACAGAAGGAGCTATGGCTACACCTTC. It encodes CASWSDRRSYGYTF.